This T cell receptor beta chain stems from a study of cytomegalovirus exposure and HLA in healthy donors. As for the study in general: Of all 370 or so donors who were genotyped, roughly 85% belonged to the Caucasian-associated ancestry cluster.

13 Jbeta primers and 60 Vbeta primers were used for the PCR. Assay used: immunoSEQ multiplex PCR; TCRdb lists only in-frame clones, some missing. The table lists about 73,000 clones, around 75% of them singletons. The length of the CDR3 is 13 residues. The ends were cut back, 7 bases at V and 7 bases at J, with 14 bases in the middle. The V gene's germline CDR1 is GTSNPN and CDR2 SVGIG (reference sequence). The specimen sequenced was PBMCs. This sequence originates from a man between 65 and 85 years old in good health and CMV-seronegative. The rearrangement joins TRBV30 to TRBJ1-6, with D possibly matching TRBD1 (5 bases). CDR3 sequence: CASRGIGNSPLHF. CDR3 nucleotides: TGTGCCTCGCGGGGCATAGGGAATTCACCCCTCCACTTT. Based on the CDR3 plus reference TRBV30 and TRBJ1-6, the full variable domain is SQTIHQWPATLVQPVGSPLSLECTVEGTSNPNLYWYRQAAGRGLQLLFYSVGIGQISSEVPQNLSASRPQDRQFILSSKKLLLSDSGFYLCASRGIGNSPLHFGNGTRLTVT.